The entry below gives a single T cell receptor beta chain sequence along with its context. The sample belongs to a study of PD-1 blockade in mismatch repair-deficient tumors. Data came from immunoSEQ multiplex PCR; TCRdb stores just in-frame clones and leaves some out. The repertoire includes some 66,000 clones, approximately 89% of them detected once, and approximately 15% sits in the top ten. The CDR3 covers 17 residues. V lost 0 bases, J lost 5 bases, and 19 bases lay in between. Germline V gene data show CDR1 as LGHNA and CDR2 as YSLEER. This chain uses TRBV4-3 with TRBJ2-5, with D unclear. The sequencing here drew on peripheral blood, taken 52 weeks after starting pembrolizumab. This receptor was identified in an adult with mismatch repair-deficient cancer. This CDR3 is CASSQDANYQDAETQYF. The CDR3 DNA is TGCGCCAGCAGCCAAGACGCTAACTACCAAGACGCGGAGACCCAGTACTTC.